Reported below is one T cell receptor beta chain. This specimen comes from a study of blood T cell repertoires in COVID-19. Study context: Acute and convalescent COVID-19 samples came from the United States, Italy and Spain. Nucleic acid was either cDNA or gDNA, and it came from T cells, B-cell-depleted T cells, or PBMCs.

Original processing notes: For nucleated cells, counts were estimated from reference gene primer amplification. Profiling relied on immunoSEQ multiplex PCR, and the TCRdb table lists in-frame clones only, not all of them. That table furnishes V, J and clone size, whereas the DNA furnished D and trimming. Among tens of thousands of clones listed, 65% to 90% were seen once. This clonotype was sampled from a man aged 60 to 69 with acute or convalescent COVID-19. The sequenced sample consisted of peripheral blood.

The CDR3 DNA reads TGTGCCAGCAGTCGACAGGGGGCCAGGGGTTCACCCCTCCACTTT. Protein sequence: CASSRQGARGSPLHF. The chain links TRBV3-1 (or the pseudogene TRBV3-2) to TRBJ1-6, with 10 bases matching TRBD1. CDR1 and CDR2 from the germline V gene are LGHDT and YNNKEL (reference sequence). This CDR3 has 15 residues. J lost 9 bases, V lost 6 bases, and 8 bases had no gene match.